The subject of this entry is one T cell receptor beta chain. What it binds is not known. This sample is part of a study of CD8 T cells in Susac syndrome. The authors reverse transcribed roughly 0.5 to 1 ug RNA with random hexamers. TCR beta CDR3 was amplified by immunoSEQ covering 54 Vbeta and 13 Jbeta. MiXCR, applied by TCRdb to the immunoSEQ multiplex PCR reads, yields one record per CDR3 protein. The sample holds under 200,000 distinct CDR3 sequences, about 94% seen once. Study results and limitations: There was no clonal expansion in the CD4+ T cell repertoires of Susac syndrome.

TCR beta sequencing was performed on blood CD8+ and CD4+ T cells. In Susac syndrome patients, recently defined diagnostic criteria for definite or probable disease were met. V lost 6 bases, J lost 3 bases, and 9 bases lay in between. The CDR3 runs 13 residues. Germline values: CDR1 MNHEY, CDR2 SMNVEV (reference sequence). The sequence derives from a human donor with Susac syndrome. The chain links TRBV27 to TRBJ1-5; the D is unclear. The sequencing input was CD4+ T cells from PBMCs. CDR3 sequence reads: CASSPKSNQPQHF. DNA of the CDR3: TGTGCCAGCAGCCCCAAGTCCAATCAGCCCCAGCATTTT.